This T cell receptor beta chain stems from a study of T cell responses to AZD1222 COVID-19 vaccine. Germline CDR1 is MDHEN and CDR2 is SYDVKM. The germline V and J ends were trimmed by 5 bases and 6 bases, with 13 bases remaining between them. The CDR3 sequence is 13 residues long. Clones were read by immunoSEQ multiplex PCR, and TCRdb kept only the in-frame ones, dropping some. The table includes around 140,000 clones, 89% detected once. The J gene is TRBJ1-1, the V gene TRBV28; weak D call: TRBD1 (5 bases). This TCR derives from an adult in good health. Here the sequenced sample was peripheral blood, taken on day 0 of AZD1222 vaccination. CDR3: CASSTTAGAEAFF. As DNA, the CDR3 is TGTGCCAGCAGTACGACAGCTGGGGCTGAAGCTTTCTTT.